This is a list of T cell receptor beta chains from one sample in a study of blood T cell repertoires in COVID-19. The method was immunoSEQ multiplex PCR; TCRdb's version includes in-frame clones alone and lacks a portion of them. The sample comprises 300,000 to 350,000 clones, 90% of which are singletons, and around 0.97% rests with the top ten. The sequenced sample was peripheral blood. Receptor source: a woman between 35 and 50 years old with COVID-19, enrolled during active disease. CDR3s include the opening cysteine and the closing phenylalanine or tryptophan. A D gene is named only where the DNA matches it firmly. A row's size may be missing; if present it is once, few, many or a size class.

size	D	V	J	CDR3	DNA
-	TRBD1	TRBV7-2	TRBJ1-6	CASSLARQGTSPLHF	TGTGCCAGCAGCTTAGCGCGACAGGGCACTTCACCCCTCCACTTT
-	TRBD1	TRBV7-2	TRBJ2-7	CASSLTSIGGTGVFF	TGTGCCAGCAGCTTAACTAGCATTGGCGGGACAGGGGTTTTCTTC
-	TRBD1	TRBV7-2	TRBJ1-1	CASSLGEGQGMQGTEAFF	TGTGCCAGCAGCTTAGGCGAGGGACAGGGAATGCAAGGCACTGAAGCTTTCTTT
-	-	TRBV19	TRBJ2-2	CVSSIRGTGELFF	TGTGTCAGTAGTATACGGGGCACCGGGGAGCTGTTTTTT
-	TRBD1	TRBV9	TRBJ1-2	CASSDYATGGNYGYTF	TGTGCCAGCAGTGATTACGCGACAGGGGGGAACTATGGCTACACCTTC
-	TRBD1	TRBV7-2	TRBJ1-2	CASSLVFSGQAHGYTF	TGTGCCAGCAGCTTAGTTTTTTCGGGACAGGCGCACGGCTACACCTTC
-	TRBD1	TRBV28	TRBJ2-1	CASSLIQGANEQFF	TGTGCCAGCAGTTTGATACAGGGGGCTAATGAGCAGTTCTTC
-	-	TRBV30	TRBJ1-1	CAWSIQGYTEAFF	TGTGCCTGGAGTATCCAGGGGTATACTGAAGCTTTCTTT
-	TRBD1	TRBV9	TRBJ2-2	CASSATGADTGELFF	TGTGCCAGCAGCGCAACAGGGGCGGATACCGGGGAGCTGTTTTTT
-	TRBD1	TRBV29-1	TRBJ2-6	CSVRQGASGANVLTF	TGCAGCGTTAGACAGGGGGCCTCTGGGGCCAACGTCCTGACTTTC
-	-	TRBV27	TRBJ2-7	CASSSPRTDYEQYF	TGTGCCAGCAGTTCCCCCCGGACAGACTACGAGCAGTACTTC
-	-	TRBV25-1	TRBJ2-7	CASSLIGALGYEQYF	TGTGCCAGCAGTCTGATTGGGGCCTTAGGTTACGAGCAGTACTTC
-	TRBD2	TRBV28	TRBJ2-4	CASSSPGLASKNIQYF	TGTGCCAGCAGTTCCCCGGGACTAGCGTCCAAAAACATTCAGTACTTC
-	-	TRBV12-3/TRBV12-4	TRBJ2-2	CASSLRAGELFF	TGTGCCAGCAGTTTACGAGCAGGGGAGCTGTTTTTT
-	-	TRBV7-2	TRBJ2-4	CASSLMVDMGIQYF	TGTGCCAGCAGCTTAATGGTAGACATGGGCATTCAGTACTTC
-	-	TRBV5-1	TRBJ1-1	CASSLVGAVNTEAFF	TGCGCCAGCAGCTTGGTTGGGGCAGTGAACACTGAAGCTTTCTTT
-	-	TRBV6-5	TRBJ2-1	CASSYASSSYNEQFF	TGTGCCAGCAGTTACGCGAGTAGCTCCTACAATGAGCAGTTCTTC
-	-	TRBV6-4	TRBJ2-6	CASSDRRAGANVLTF	TGTGCCAGCAGTGATAGGAGGGCTGGGGCCAACGTCCTGACTTTC
-	TRBD1	TRBV18	TRBJ2-7	CASSPGTEVSSYEQYF	TGTGCCAGCTCACCAGGGACAGAAGTGAGCTCCTACGAGCAGTACTTC
-	-	TRBV7-2	TRBJ1-1	CASSLGQNTEAFF	TGTGCCAGCAGCTTAGGACAGAACACTGAAGCTTTCTTT
-	-	TRBV9	TRBJ2-7	CASSVGTSRGEQYF	TGTGCCAGCAGCGTCGGGACAAGCCGCGGCGAGCAGTACTTC
-	TRBD1	TRBV5-1	TRBJ1-2	CASSRGTAESFNYGYTF	TGCGCCAGCAGCCGCGGGACAGCAGAATCTTTTAACTATGGCTACACCTTC
once	-	TRBV19	TRBJ1-5	CASSPLSTAYSNQPQHF	TGTGCCAGTAGTCCCCTCTCGACAGCTTATAGCAATCAGCCCCAGCATTTT
-	-	TRBV19	TRBJ1-1	CASIGWGVMNTEAFF	TGTGCCAGTATCGGATGGGGCGTTATGAACACTGAAGCTTTCTTT
-	-	TRBV19	TRBJ2-1	CASSMGHLARDEQFF	TGTGCCAGTAGTATGGGCCATCTAGCACGGGATGAGCAGTTCTTC
-	-	TRBV27	TRBJ1-1	CASSFSPVSEAFF	TGTGCCAGCAGTTTCTCCCCCGTATCTGAAGCTTTCTTT
-	-	TRBV28	TRBJ1-4	CASSFQGLGEKLFF	TGTGCCAGCAGTTTCCAGGGGCTCGGGGAAAAACTGTTTTTT
-	TRBD2	TRBV3-1/TRBV3-2	TRBJ2-5	CASSQLSRFGGREGRGETQYF	TGTGCCAGCAGCCAACTCTCTCGATTCGGGGGGCGGGAGGGCCGAGGAGAGACCCAGTACTTC
once	-	TRBV11-3	TRBJ1-3	CASSPGEPGGNTIYF	TGTGCCAGCAGCCCAGGGGAGCCGGGAGGAAACACCATATATTTT
-	TRBD1	TRBV30	TRBJ1-6	CAWGGGRGDSPLHF	TGTGCCTGGGGAGGGGGCCGCGGGGATTCACCCCTCCACTTT
-	-	TRBV28	TRBJ2-7	CASTDSRTGSYEQYF	TGTGCCAGCACCGACTCTCGGACTGGTTCCTACGAGCAGTACTTC
-	TRBD1	TRBV6-5	TRBJ1-1	CASSSSQGAYTEAFF	TGTGCCAGCAGTTCCTCACAGGGGGCGTACACTGAAGCTTTCTTT
once	TRBD1	TRBV19	TRBJ1-1	CASSDRGRPEAFF	TGTGCCAGTAGCGACAGGGGGAGGCCTGAAGCTTTCTTT
-	TRBD1	TRBV7-2	TRBJ2-5	CASSPRTGITQYF	TGTGCCAGCAGCCCCCGGACAGGGATAACCCAGTACTTC
-	-	TRBV19	TRBJ1-5	CASSTSRSMGQPQHF	TGTGCCAGTAGTACTAGCAGGAGCATGGGCCAGCCCCAGCATTTT
-	-	TRBV15	TRBJ2-5	CATSRDKETQYF	TGTGCCACCAGCAGAGATAAAGAGACCCAGTACTTC
few	-	TRBV6-5	TRBJ1-3	CASSHRSSTIYF	TGTGCCAGCAGCCACAGGTCCTCAACCATATATTTT
-	-	TRBV7-2	TRBJ2-7	CASTPTRPYEQYF	TGTGCCAGCACGCCCACGAGGCCCTACGAGCAGTACTTC
-	TRBD1	TRBV6-5	TRBJ1-1	CASSYRQGNTEAFF	TGTGCCAGCAGTTACAGACAGGGGAACACTGAAGCTTTCTTT
once	-	TRBV27	TRBJ1-1	CASSSLGGGNTEAFF	TGTGCCAGCAGTTCCCTTGGGGGGGGTAACACTGAAGCTTTCTTT
-	-	TRBV4-3	TRBJ2-1	CASSQDADTVSEQFF	TGCGCCAGCAGCCAAGACGCAGACACCGTCAGTGAGCAGTTCTTC
-	TRBD1	TRBV19	TRBJ1-4	CASSLTGDNEKLFF	TGTGCCAGTAGCCTGACAGGGGATAATGAAAAACTGTTTTTT
-	-	TRBV12-3/TRBV12-4	TRBJ1-2	CASGGGRGYGYTF	TGTGCCAGCGGGGGGGGTAGAGGCTATGGCTACACCTTC
-	-	TRBV3-1/TRBV3-2	TRBJ1-1	CASSQEWGQNTEAFF	TGTGCCAGCAGCCAAGAATGGGGACAGAACACTGAAGCTTTCTTT
-	-	TRBV30	TRBJ1-5	CAWCTGLSNQPQHF	TGTGCCTGGTGCACAGGGCTTAGCAATCAGCCCCAGCATTTT
-	TRBD2	TRBV6-4	TRBJ2-2	CASSDGLAGLTGELFF	TGTGCCAGCAGTGACGGACTAGCGGGACTCACCGGGGAGCTGTTTTTT
-	-	TRBV30	TRBJ1-2	CAWSNRAGDGYTF	TGTGCCTGGAGTAACAGGGCCGGGGATGGCTACACCTTC
-	TRBD2	TRBV28	TRBJ2-7	CASSLISGGIYEQYF	TGTGCCAGCAGTCTGATTAGCGGGGGAATCTACGAGCAGTACTTC
-	-	TRBV10-3	TRBJ1-2	CAMGTNYGYTF	TGTGCCATGGGGACAAACTATGGCTACACCTTC
-	TRBD1	TRBV5-8	TRBJ2-1	CASSLNRGQFF	TGTGCCAGCAGCCTCAACAGGGGGCAGTTCTTC
-	-	TRBV28	TRBJ2-2	CTTTGGPGELFF	TGTACCACCACCGGGGGGCCTGGGGAGCTGTTTTTT
-	-	TRBV7-9	TRBJ1-1	CASSPTEVNTEAFF	TGTGCCAGCAGCCCGACAGAAGTGAACACTGAAGCTTTCTTT
-	TRBD2	TRBV4-3	TRBJ2-1	CASSQVYRLAGGSNEQFF	TGCGCCAGCAGCCAAGTTTACCGGCTAGCGGGAGGGTCGAATGAGCAGTTCTTC
once	TRBD1	TRBV2	TRBJ2-6	CASSGVRGSGANVLTF	TGTGCCAGCAGTGGAGTCAGGGGGTCTGGGGCCAACGTCCTGACTTTC
-	TRBD1	TRBV11-2	TRBJ2-3	CASSVGTGGMSQYF	TGTGCCAGCAGCGTGGGGACAGGGGGCATGTCGCAGTATTTT
-	-	TRBV7-2	TRBJ1-6	CASSLGRSPLHF	TGTGCCAGCAGCTTAGGGAGATCACCCCTCCACTTT
-	-	TRBV24-1	TRBJ1-2	CATSDPTSGFSYTF	TGTGCCACCAGTGATCCGACATCAGGGTTCAGCTACACCTTC
once	TRBD1	TRBV5-4	TRBJ1-6	CASSEETGGVYSPLHF	TGTGCCAGCAGCGAGGAAACAGGGGGCGTTTATTCACCCCTCCACTTT
-	-	TRBV4-3	TRBJ1-5	CASSQDLGGVTQHF	TGCGCCAGCAGCCAAGATTTGGGGGGGGTGACCCAGCATTTT